This T cell receptor (beta chain) came from a study of T cells in Graves' hyperthyroidism and ophthalmopathy. RNA transcripts yielded amplified TCR beta CDR3 regions. A first-round RT-PCR of the TCR CDR3 used the HTBI primer set. MiXCR was run by TCRdb on the multiplex PCR reads, yielding one entry per CDR3 protein. The data contain hundreds of thousands of distinct CDR3 sequences, about 45% of them singletons. The germline V gene encodes CDR1 LNHDA and CDR2 SQIVND (reference sequence). The length of the CDR3 is 16 residues. V lost 1 base, J lost 0 bases, and 10 bases lay in between. The specimen was peripheral blood or thyroid tissue (not recorded which). The TCR sequence derives from a woman in her late teens or twenties with Graves' hyperthyroidism. V is TRBV19 and J is TRBJ1-5; a possible D gene is TRBD1 (5 bases). The CDR3 DNA reads as TGTGCCAGTAGTATAGTTACAGGCAATAGCAATCAGCCCCAGCATTTT. It yields the protein CASSIVTGNSNQPQHF.